This T cell receptor beta chain was sequenced during a study of cytomegalovirus exposure and HLA in healthy donors (TCRdb year 2017). Study-level background: An earlier analysis of approximately 600 of the donors reported 250 to 300 Gb of sequence data and some 100 million unique TCR beta sequences from about 200 million T cells. An early release covering roughly 580 HLA-typed donors comprised 250 to 350 gigabases of sequencing data and around 80 million unique TCR sequences. The genetic ancestry cluster associated with self-reported Caucasian donors included roughly 84% of the roughly 400 genotyped donors. The study aimed to test whether signatures of past pathogen exposure could be identified by cataloging public T cell receptors. The study profiled the T cell repertoires of around 700 subjects by immunosequencing and related them to cytomegalovirus serostatus. Along with the roughly 670-subject first cohort, a separate validation cohort of more than 90 different subjects was used. To predict cytomegalovirus infection status, the study brought together high-throughput TCR immunosequencing, statistical association of individual TCRs with disease status, and machine learning. A later analysis re-analyzed previously published TCR beta repertoires from 500 to 700 donors and added high-resolution HLA genotyping to study TCR occurrence patterns. In the later analysis, no new phenotypic data were used to find candidate immune exposures; instead, reliance was placed on TCR beta sequences and their occurrence across donors. An earlier analysis of approximately 630 of the donors applied high-throughput TCR beta sequencing to assess whether each TCR beta V gene segment acted as functional or pseudogenic. Donor age, sex, ethnicity and CMV serostatus were collected together with the repertoire data. Genome-wide SNP genotypes for about 65% of the 666 donors were used in a later genetic analysis, which treated that subset as a discovery cohort. Every repertoire in the discovery cohort had been generated on one and the same sequencing platform. Both class I and class II loci were covered by HLA typing, at four-digit resolution. The number of donors typed differed by locus, with roughly 629-640 for A, B, C, DRB1 and DQB1, around 500 for DQA1, under 610 for DPA1, and 472 for DPB1. Because of strong linkage in the cohort, five DR-DQ haplotypes were treated as single units for association and clustering. On average, roughly 240,000 unique TCR beta nucleotide sequences were sequenced per donor among a few hundred genotyped donors of the cohort, with 15% to 20% of those sequences being non-productive. Study-wide conclusions, independent of this receptor: HLA typing was unavailable for some donors at each locus, so association tests used only the typed subset. A later analysis associated about 17,000 TCR beta sequences with specific HLA alleles at a false discovery rate of 0.05. An association between a missense DCLRE1C variant and V-gene and J-gene trimming of TCR beta chains was found in a later genetic analysis and replicated in an independent cohort. A further reported finding was that TCR beta sequences accurately predicted the HLA-A and HLA-B alleles for most subjects in the first cohort. According to a later analysis, TCR association rates differed among HLA loci, with DRB1 alleles showing the most associated TCRs and HLA-C alleles showing the fewest. An earlier analysis of some 590 of the donors showed that most TCR beta V segments appeared in productive rearrangements either about 87% or about 30% of the time, which broadly matched IMGT annotations. Only TCR beta chains were sequenced in this cohort, and the absence of alpha or paired-chain data limited detectable features. For the cohort, immune exposure information was limited to CMV serostatus. Most TCR sequences were observed very rarely across donors, whereas some public TCRs were present in many individuals. Compared with equally common non-associated chains, HLA-associated TCR beta chains in a later analysis were more clonally expanded and had lower generation probabilities. Strong co-occurrence of HLA alleles, especially DR and DQ, made assigning TCR associations to individual alleles difficult. Roughly uniform sequencing depth across donors was assumed in presence/absence analyses, although this assumption may not hold. A cluster of highly shared sequence variants was judged likely to represent a technical artifact of the sequencing pipeline. According to the authors, the approach could potentially be generalized to other disease states and immunological phenotypes. Cytomegalovirus status was reported to be diagnosed by the classifier with high specificity and sensitivity in both the original and validation cohorts. In a later analysis, most CMV-associated TCR beta chains were found to appear HLA-restricted, with HLA associations seemingly driven largely by CMV exposure. In vitro tests confirmed that a few of the cytomegalovirus-associated TCR beta chains recognize cytomegalovirus antigens. In a later analysis, several top co-occurrence clusters were reported to appear linked to parvovirus B19, influenza, CMV and Epstein-Barr virus. Some 15 rarely observed V segments, including chromosome 9 orphons, were excluded from the earlier analysis of about 600 of the donors because counts were too low. According to a later genetic analysis, donors in an Asian-associated ancestry cluster had fewer N-insertions in productive TCRs than the roughly 670-donor mean. The study gave a list of more than 150 TCR beta chains associated with cytomegalovirus. Linkage disequilibrium might explain the correlated functional status among segregating V segments, but an unknown experimental factor could not be excluded.

Receptor amplification or capture employed the immunoSEQ multiplex PCR assay. For the multiplex PCR, a mixture combining 60 forward primers for TCR Vbeta segments and 13 reverse primers for TCR Jbeta segments was used. The CDR3 region of rearranged TCR beta genes was amplified from genomic DNA by a multiplex PCR assay. Amplified TCR beta libraries were sequenced as 87-base-pair reads on the Illumina HiSeq System. Per the original workflow: In a later analysis, tens of millions of unique TCR beta chains were counted across the 500 to 850 repertoires, and roughly 11 million of these chains were shared by at least two donors. Raw reads were error-corrected and collapsed into unique sequences with a nearest-neighbor algorithm that merged closely related sequences to remove PCR and sequencing errors. Alignment of CDR3 sequences to IMGT reference sequences was used to assign V, D and J gene segments. For a sequence to be retained, a match of at least six nucleotides to both a V gene segment and a J gene segment was required. Rearrangements were called productive when the CDR3 lacked stop codons and stayed in frame with V and J; all others were non-productive. Following IMGT convention, CDR3 was defined as the stretch from the second conserved V-encoded cysteine to the conserved J-encoded phenylalanine. The earlier analysis of approximately 590 of the donors excluded any sequence lacking an unambiguous match to a single V gene segment. An earlier analysis of 550 to 650 of the donors classified V segments as functional when productive rearrangements were above 56.7% and as segregating when the standard deviation between donors was above 5%. A statistical classification framework was developed to diagnose cytomegalovirus status using the catalog of TCR beta chain sequences. In a later analysis, V and J genes were assigned by comparing TCR nucleotide sequences against IMGT/GENE-DB human TR gene sequences. In a later analysis, CDR3 sequences and most-parsimonious VDJ recombination scenarios were assigned using the TCRdist pipeline. In a later analysis, every TCR beta chain was defined by the combination of its CDR3 amino acid sequence and its V-gene family, and reads without a unique V-gene family were dropped. As a way to deal with suspected cross-contamination and a sequencing artifact, a later analysis dropped 640 or so nucleotide sequences that were highly shared and had low generation probability. In a later analysis, a clonal expansion index for each public chain was calculated from normalized within-repertoire ranks of inferred template counts. Generation probabilities in a later analysis came from a VDJ recombination model fitted to out-of-frame rearrangements, and those results were checked against IGoR. Hypergeometric tests were used in a later analysis to score TCR-TCR, TCR-HLA and TCR-CMV co-occurrence, with a repertoire-size bias correction applied to the TCR pairs. In a later analysis, false discovery rates were estimated by permuting HLA or CMV assignments 20 times. In a later analysis, co-occurring TCRs were grouped using DBSCAN, and TCRdist sequence similarity was added for clustering within HLA-allele-positive subsets. For co-occurrence clustering, repertoires with fewer than 30,000 or more than 120,000 public chains were excluded, along with five repertoires with anomalous nucleotide sharing. In its TCRdb copy, this immuneACCESS table keeps in-frame sequences only and misses some clones. Where compared with another copy, unresolved V genes explain less than half of these, and the others have no known cause. V and J calls and clone size are copied from that table; D and trimming were computed from the DNA. This sample comprises some 160,000 clones, about 80% of them detected only once. Of the sample, around 2.5% is held by the ten largest clones.

This clone is a singleton in its sample. It lacks a known antigen. Base qualities are not provided; no much larger clone lies one nucleotide away. The cohort was made up of 650 to 700 healthy bone marrow donors. All cohort members were sampled while nominally healthy, although unrecorded immune exposures were likely present. The donor tested CMV seronegative and was one of the 352 seronegative cohort members. A peripheral blood sample was provided by each donor, and peripheral blood mononuclear cells were used for TCR beta sequencing. Genomic DNA extraction from the blood cell samples was performed with the Qiagen DNeasy Blood Extraction Kit. Sample: PBMCs. This TCR derives from a man aged 55 to 70 in good health and CMV-seronegative.

The CDR3 protein is CASSLSWRRAAGELFF. The DNA sequence reads TGTGCCAGCAGCTTAAGTTGGCGCAGGGCGGCCGGGGAGCTGTTTTTT. The sequence links TRBV7-3 to TRBJ2-2; a tentative D call is TRBD1 (5 bases match). Inclusive of the bounding cysteine and phenylalanine, the CDR3 is 16 residues long. The retained sequence is limited to the CDR3, 48 bases, with the frame set at the first base. At the junction V is shortened by 1 base and J by 6 bases, with 15 bases in between. Reading the germline V gene gives CDR1 SGHTA and CDR2 FQGTGA. Here the CDR3 is joined to the reference TRBV7-3 and TRBJ2-2 genes, and the full variable domain is: GAGVSQTPSNKVTEKGKYVELRCDPISGHTALYWYRQSLGQGPEFLIYFQGTGAADDSGLPNDRFFAVRPEGSVSTLKIQRTERGDSAVYLCASSLSWRRAAGELFFGEGSRLTVL.